This T cell receptor beta chain was obtained from a study of blood T cells in healthy people across ages. A J-beta primer mix and a sample-barcoded 5' primer were used in a second PCR of about 6 to 12 cycles. TCRdb ran MiXCR on the 5' RACE reads and lists one entry per CDR3 protein. The data show roughly 1,500,000 distinct CDR3 sequences, with 42% seen just once and roughly 7.9% held by the top ten. CDR1 MRHNA and CDR2 SNTAGT come from the germline V gene. The CDR3 loop spans 13 amino acids. The specimen sequenced was blood. The clonotype originates from a young woman in good health. This chain links TRBV6-4 with TRBJ2-1; perhaps TRBD2 as D (5 bases). The DNA end favors TRBJ2-7, so the J call may be wrong. CDR3 sequence reads: CASSEGLWGEQYF. The CDR3 DNA sequence: TGTGCCAGCAGTGAAGGACTCTGGGGCGAGCAGTACTTC.